These 25 T cell receptor beta chains originate from one sample sequenced in a study of Tregs in tolerant kidney transplant recipients. Profiled with immunoSEQ multiplex PCR; TCRdb holds only in-frame clones, not every one. Its table lists about 48,000 clones. Specimen: CD4+ T cells from blood, collected before the transplant. The receptors here all came from a human donor who received a combined kidney and bone marrow transplant.

As to this clone: The read terminates 3 residues before the CDR3 end, so the remaining end is supplied by the germline J gene. The chain carries TRBV30 and TRBJ1-1; the match to TRBD1 covers 8 bases. The CDR3 is made up of 15 amino acids. After removal of 0 bases from V and 1 base from J, the junction contained 4 bases not matched to a gene. CDR1 is GTSNPN, CDR2 SVGIG, per germline (reference sequence). Here the CDR3 reads CAWSVSGTGNTEAFF. CDR3 DNA (partial): TGTGCCTGGAGTGTATCCGGGACAGGGAACACTGAA.

On this clone: The read stops 3 residues short of the end of the CDR3; the missing end is completed from the germline J gene. This rearrangement joins TRBV20-1 to TRBJ1-1; the match to TRBD1 covers 11 bases. CDR3 length: 14 residues. Trimming at V came to 5 bases and at J to 2 bases, leaving 4 bases not matched to a gene. CDR1 is DFQATT, CDR2 SNEGSKA, per germline (reference sequence). The covered CDR3 bases are TGCAGTGCTTCGGGGACAGGGGGAAACACTGAA. It codes for CSASGTGGNTE. The complete CDR3 reads CSASGTGGNTEAFF.

According to its frequency, this clone is medium-sized (0.01 to 0.1%). The read stops 3 residues short of the end of the CDR3; the missing end is completed from the germline J gene. Other DNA sequences within the sample encode an identical CDR3. The chain carries TRBV5-1 and TRBJ1-1; 9 nucleotides align to TRBD1. Per the germline V gene, CDR1 is SGHRS and CDR2 is YFSETQ. Trimming took 3 bases from V and 5 from J; bases not matched to a gene: 5. The CDR3 runs 14 residues. This CDR3 is CASSSGQGSTEAFF. CDR3 DNA (partial): TGCGCCAGCAGCTCGGGACAGGGAAGTACTGAA.

Comment on this clone: The read ends 3 residues shy of where the CDR3 ends; the end is completed using the germline J gene. The gene calls are TRBV20-1 and TRBJ2-7; the match to TRBD2 covers 11 bases. The ends lost 2 bases at V and 0 bases at J; junction bases unmatched: 6. Germline lookup yields CDR1 DFQATT and CDR2 SNEGSKA (reference sequence). The length of the CDR3 is 16 residues. The covered CDR3 bases are TGCAGTGCTAGAAGCGGGACTAGCGGTTTCTCCTACGAG. Translated, it gives CSARSGTSGFSYE. The whole CDR3 reads CSARSGTSGFSYEQYF.

With regard to this clone: The read terminates 3 residues ahead of where the CDR3 ends, so the germline J gene completes it. The gene calls are TRBV7-2 and TRBJ2-7; D possibly corresponds to TRBD2 (5 bases). The V gene lost 0 bases and the J gene lost 2 bases, with 11 bases spanning the gap. Germline values: CDR1 SGHTA, CDR2 FQGNSA. CDR3 length: 15 amino acids. CDR3 region: CASSLAGGPTYEQYF. The CDR3 DNA, read in part, is TGTGCCAGCAGCTTAGCGGGCGGGCCCACCTACGAG.

Turning to this clone: The read halts 3 residues ahead of the CDR3 end, with the missing end drawn from the germline J gene. The rearrangement uses TRBV2 and TRBJ2-7; tentative D call: TRBD1 (6 bases). Germline CDR1 is SNHLY and CDR2 is FYNNEI. This CDR3 is 11 amino acids long. The V and J ends lost 6 bases and 6 bases respectively, with 9 bases between them. The part of the CDR3 DNA that was read is TGTGCCAGCAGGTCGACAGGCGAG. This translates into CASRSTGE. The entire CDR3 protein is CASRSTGEQYF.

Concerning this clone: With the read ending 3 residues before the CDR3 end, the germline J gene is used to fill in that end. The V and J genes are TRBV18 and TRBJ1-1; no firm D call. The CDR3 consists of 13 residues. Germline V lookup: CDR1 KGHSH, CDR2 LQKENI. The V gene lost 6 bases and the J gene lost 1 base, with 9 bases spanning the gap. The CDR3 here is CASSQDTNTEAFF. The DNA read from the CDR3 is TGTGCCAGCTCCCAAGACACGAACACTGAA.

In regard to this clone: The observed sequence ends 3 residues before the CDR3 terminus, with the missing tail filled in from the germline J gene. The rearrangement joins TRBV20-1 to TRBJ2-1; 13 bases agree with TRBD2. Germline V gene lookup returns CDR1 DFQATT and CDR2 SNEGSKA (reference sequence). J lost 9 bases, V lost 5 bases, and 4 bases had no gene match. CDR3 size: 13 residues. The sequenced CDR3 bases are TGCAGTGCTGGGACTAGCGGGACAACTGAG. It specifies CSAGTSGTTE. The whole CDR3 reads CSAGTSGTTEQFF.

Remarks on this clone: The read ends 3 residues early relative to the CDR3; the germline J gene fills the gap. V and J are TRBV20-1 and TRBJ2-5, with 14 bases identical to TRBD2. V was clipped by 6 bases and J by 2 bases; unmatched bases: 11. The CDR3 extends over 17 amino acids. Germline V lookup: CDR1 DFQATT, CDR2 SNEGSKA (reference sequence). The CDR3 DNA, read in part, is TGCAGTGCGACCCAGTTGAGGACTAGCGGGAGGCAAGAGACC. It translates to CSATQLRTSGRQET. The entire CDR3 is CSATQLRTSGRQETQYF.

In the case of this clone: The read comes to an end 3 residues before the CDR3 does, leaving the germline J gene to fill in the end. V is TRBV2 and J is TRBJ2-7; D unclear. This CDR3 contains 12 residues. V was clipped by 6 bases and J by 0 bases, with 6 bases between them. Germline CDR1 SNHLY, CDR2 FYNNEI. CDR3 protein: CASSYSSYEQYF. CDR3 DNA (partial): TGTGCCAGCAGCTACAGCTCCTACGAG. The full variable domain, in which reference TRBV2 and TRBJ2-7 provide the parts outside the CDR3, is EPEVTQTPSHQVTQMGQEVILRCVPISNHLYFYWYRQILGQKVEFLVSFYNNEISEKSEIFDDQFSVERPDGSNFTLKIRSTKLEDSAMYFCASSYSSYEQYFGPGTRLTVT.

To note about this clone: Read sequence stops 3 residues before the CDR3 end, and the germline J gene provides the missing end. The V call is TRBV30, the J call TRBJ2-7; a weak D match, TRBD2 (5 bases). The CDR3 consists of 12 residues. With 2 bases removed from V and 3 bases from J, the gap between germline ends came to 8 bases. CDR1 is GTSNPN and CDR2 is SVGIG in the germline V gene (reference sequence). Partial CDR3 DNA: TGTGCCTGGAGTCGGGGTAGCTACGAG. Its translation: CAWSRGSYE. The full CDR3 reads CAWSRGSYEQYF.

A word on this clone: Read data end 3 residues before the CDR3 end; the end is taken from the germline J gene. This sequence joins TRBV30 and TRBJ2-3; the D gene is possibly TRBD1 (5 bases). The CDR3 is 14 residues long. From germline, CDR1 is GTSNPN and CDR2 SVGIG (reference sequence). Trimming stripped 4 bases from V and 1 base from J, with 12 bases between. Incomplete CDR3 DNA: TGTGCCTGGACCCGCCAGGGCGGCACAGATACG. Protein sequence: CAWTRQGGTDT. The whole CDR3 sequence reads CAWTRQGGTDTQYF.

Notes on this clone: The CDR3 end is not reached by the read, which stops 3 residues before it; the germline J gene fills it in. V and J are TRBV5-5 and TRBJ2-5; 7 bases fit TRBD2. The CDR3 runs to 14 residues. Germline values: CDR1 SGHKS, CDR2 YYEKEE (reference sequence). The V gene end was trimmed by 4 bases and the J gene end by 3 bases; junction bases not matched to a gene: 6. The CDR3 bases that were read are TGTGCCAGCAGCGGTAGACTAGCTGAAGAGACC. This sequence encodes CASSGRLAEET. The CDR3 reads in full as CASSGRLAEETQYF.

As to this clone: The read comes to an end 3 residues before the CDR3 does, leaving the germline J gene to fill in the end. The genes are TRBV20-1 and TRBJ2-1; 14 bases line up with TRBD2. This CDR3 comprises 16 residues. Germline V gene sequence: CDR1 DFQATT, CDR2 SNEGSKA (reference sequence). Trimming cost V 6 bases and J 6 bases; bases outside gene matches: 10. CDR3 sequence reads: CSAKVPGTSGSNEQFF. The sequenced part of the CDR3 DNA is TGCAGTGCAAAAGTACCCGGGACTAGCGGGAGCAATGAG.

In the case of this clone: Read data end 3 residues before the CDR3 end; the end is taken from the germline J gene. V usage is TRBV20-1 and J usage is TRBJ2-7; 11 nucleotides line up with TRBD2. V shed 2 bases, J shed 4 bases, and the junction held 4 bases outside the gene matches. CDR3 length equals 14 residues. Germline CDR1 reads DFQATT; CDR2 reads SNEGSKA (reference sequence). The CDR3 here is CSARLAGGGYEQYF. The sequenced CDR3 bases are TGCAGTGCTAGATTAGCGGGAGGGGGGTACGAG.

Comment on this clone: The read finishes 3 residues shy of the CDR3 end, and the germline J gene is used to complete it. J is TRBJ2-3 and V is TRBV20-1; D gene unclear. V dropped 3 bases and J dropped 2 bases, with 9 bases sitting between them. Germline values: CDR1 DFQATT, CDR2 SNEGSKA (reference sequence). The CDR3 consists of 13 residues. CDR3 DNA (partial): TGCAGTGCTAGGCCTACCTACACAGATACG. Translating it yields CSARPTYTDT. The whole CDR3 is CSARPTYTDTQYF.

On this clone: With the read ending 3 residues before the CDR3 end, the germline J gene is used to fill in that end. The chain recombines TRBV6-4 with TRBJ2-1; TRBD2 agrees at 7 bases. Germline CDR1 and CDR2: MRHNA and SNTAGT. This CDR3 has 14 residues. The junction had 8 bases not matched to a gene; V was cut back by 6 bases and J by 6 bases. CDR3 DNA, as far as it was read: TGTGCCAGCAGAATTACTAGCGACTCCAATGAG. It encodes CASRITSDSNE. The CDR3 in its entirety is CASRITSDSNEQFF.

Concerning this clone: The read comes to an end 3 residues before the CDR3 does, leaving the germline J gene to fill in the end. This chain uses TRBV18 with TRBJ2-1; 13 bases match TRBD2. With 6 bases clipped from V and 9 bases from J, the junction kept 5 bases outside the gene matches. Per the germline V gene, CDR1 is KGHSH and CDR2 is LQKENI. This CDR3 is built from 14 residues. This CDR3 reads CASSRGTSGVEQFF. The part of the CDR3 DNA that was read is TGTGCCAGCTCGCGCGGGACTAGCGGGGTTGAG.

Turning to this clone: The junction shows a germline mismatch at one end, possibly a read error. The sequence runs out 3 residues before the end of the CDR3; the remainder is reconstructed from the germline J gene. The chain is built from TRBV7-7 and TRBJ2-1, with TRBD1 matching 7 bases. The germline V gene encodes CDR1 SSHAT and CDR2 FNYEAQ (reference sequence). The CDR3 is 15 residues long. CDR3: CASSPYRQGYNEQFF. The CDR3 DNA, read in part, is TGTGCTAGCAGCCCTTACCGACAGGGTTATAATGAG. Drawing the rest from reference TRBV7-7 and TRBJ2-1, the complete variable domain is GAGVSQSPRYKVTKRGQDVTLRCDPISSHATLYWYQQALGQGPEFLTYFNYEAQPDKSGLPSDRFSAERPEGSISTLTIQRTEQRDSAMYRCASSPYRQGYNEQFFGPGTRLTVL.

As to this clone: The CDR3 end falls 3 residues outside the read, so it is completed with the germline J gene. This chain joins TRBV5-1 and TRBJ2-6; D is unresolved. V was cut by 1 base and J by 6 bases, with 11 bases left in between. The CDR3 is 15 residues long. CDR1 is SGHRS and CDR2 is YFSETQ in the germline V gene. Partial CDR3 DNA: TGCGCCAGCAGCTTGATGACGGCGGAGGCCAACGTC. Amino acid sequence: CASSLMTAEANV. The CDR3 as a whole reads CASSLMTAEANVLTF.

The CDR3 DNA, read in part, is TGCGCCAGCAGCTTGCGTGGGGGACAGGGGGGAACCAAAAACATT. Amino acids: CASSLRGGQGGTKNI. The entire CDR3 sequence reads CASSLRGGQGGTKNIQYF. The rearrangement links TRBV5-1 to TRBJ2-4, with 11 positions matching TRBD1. Sequencing ends 3 residues short of the CDR3 end; the germline J gene provides the rest. The CDR3 covers 18 residues. Germline loops: CDR1 SGHRS, CDR2 YFSETQ. V dropped 1 base and J dropped 2; count of bases not matched to a gene: 8.

As for this clone: The read stops 3 residues short of the end of the CDR3; the missing end is completed from the germline J gene. The chain couples TRBV7-9 to TRBJ1-1; D not resolved. Germline V lookup: CDR1 SEHNR, CDR2 FQNEAQ (reference sequence). The CDR3 extends over 12 amino acids. Trimming removed 5 bases from V and 7 bases from J, with 11 bases in between. This CDR3 is CASSERGGEAFF. The DNA read from the CDR3 is TGTGCCAGCAGCGAACGGGGTGGTGAA.

As to this clone: The read terminates 3 residues ahead of where the CDR3 ends, so the germline J gene completes it. The chain joins TRBV29-1 to TRBJ2-1; 8 bases are shared with TRBD2. Germline CDR1 reads SQVTM; CDR2 reads ANQGSEA. Losses at the gene ends were 8 bases for V and 5 bases for J; bases not matched to a gene: 11. The CDR3 is 14 amino acids. CDR3 amino acids: CSSWGLAGNNEQFF. The sequenced CDR3 bases are TGCAGCTCCTGGGGGCTAGCGGGTAACAATGAG.

About this clone itself: With the read ending 3 residues before the CDR3 end, the germline J gene is used to fill in that end. The chain couples TRBV5-1 to TRBJ2-3; 14 nucleotides align to TRBD2. The CDR3 covers 16 residues. From germline, CDR1 is SGHRS and CDR2 YFSETQ. The ends lost 4 bases at V and 5 bases at J; junction bases unmatched: 6. CDR3 region: CASSMGLAGAVDTQYF. The CDR3 bases that were read are TGCGCCAGCAGCATGGGACTAGCGGGAGCAGTAGATACG.

A remark on this clone: The observed sequence ends 3 residues before the CDR3 terminus, with the missing tail filled in from the germline J gene. The genes are TRBV30 and TRBJ2-2, with 10 positions matching TRBD2. After removal of 0 bases from V and 6 bases from J, the junction contained 4 bases not matched to a gene. Per germline, CDR1 GTSNPN and CDR2 SVGIG (reference sequence). This CDR3 is built from 15 residues. The CDR3 region is CAWSVRAGGPGELFF. The CDR3 DNA, read in part, is TGTGCCTGGAGTGTTAGAGCGGGAGGGCCCGGGGAG.